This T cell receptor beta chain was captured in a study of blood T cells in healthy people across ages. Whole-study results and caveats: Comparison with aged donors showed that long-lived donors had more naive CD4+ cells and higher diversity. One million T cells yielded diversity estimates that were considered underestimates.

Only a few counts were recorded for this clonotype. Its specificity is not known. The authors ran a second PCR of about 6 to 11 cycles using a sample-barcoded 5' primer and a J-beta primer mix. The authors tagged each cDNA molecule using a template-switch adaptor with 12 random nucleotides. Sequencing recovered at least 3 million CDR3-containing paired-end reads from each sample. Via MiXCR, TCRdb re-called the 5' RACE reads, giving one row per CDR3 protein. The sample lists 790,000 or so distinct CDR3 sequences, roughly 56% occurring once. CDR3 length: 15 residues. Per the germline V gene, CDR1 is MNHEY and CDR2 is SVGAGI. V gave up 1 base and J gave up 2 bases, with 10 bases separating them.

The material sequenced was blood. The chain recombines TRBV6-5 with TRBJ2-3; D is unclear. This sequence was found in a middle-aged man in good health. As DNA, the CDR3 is TGTGCCAGCAGTTACTATGGGGTAAACACAGATACGCAGTATTTT. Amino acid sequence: CASSYYGVNTDTQYF.